This TCR beta chain was identified in a study of regulatory T cells in long-lasting Graves disease. In building TCR beta libraries, iRepertoire HTBI primers were used together with Arm-PCR of CDR3 regions. A single record per CDR3 protein comes from TCRdb applying MiXCR to the multiplex PCR reads. This sample carries 350,000 to 500,000 distinct CDR3 sequences, roughly a fifth of them seen once, and the ten largest clones take roughly an eighth. This CDR3 comprises 14 residues. The V and J ends lost 2 bases and 4 bases respectively, with 12 bases between them. Germline V gene data show CDR1 as MNHEY and CDR2 as SVGEGT. Time point reported: persistent/refractory GD, antithyroid drugs over 5 years with positive TRAb. Making the TCR library involved RNA that had been extracted from PBMCs.

This chain links TRBV6-2 or TRBV6-3 with TRBJ2-7; tentatively, D is TRBD1 (5 bases). Sample: peripheral blood mononuclear cells (PBMCs), taken when the disease was refractory, from a patient treated with antithyroid drugs. The clonotype originates from a female donor with Graves disease. CDR3 sequence: CASSYAGQSYEQYF. CDR3 nucleotides: TGTGCCAGCAGTTACGCAGGGCAGTCTTACGAGCAGTACTTC.